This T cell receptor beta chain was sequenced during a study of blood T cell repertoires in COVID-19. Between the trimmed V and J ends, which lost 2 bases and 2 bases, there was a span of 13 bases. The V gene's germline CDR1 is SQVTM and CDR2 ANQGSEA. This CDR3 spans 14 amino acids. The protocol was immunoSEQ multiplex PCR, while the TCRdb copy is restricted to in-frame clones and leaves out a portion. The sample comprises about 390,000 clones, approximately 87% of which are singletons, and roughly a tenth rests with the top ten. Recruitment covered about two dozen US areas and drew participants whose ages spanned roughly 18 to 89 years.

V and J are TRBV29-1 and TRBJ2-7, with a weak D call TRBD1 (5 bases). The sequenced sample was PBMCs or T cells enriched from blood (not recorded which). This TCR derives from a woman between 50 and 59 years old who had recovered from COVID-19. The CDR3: CSVEQGRHPYEQYF. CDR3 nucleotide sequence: TGCAGCGTTGAACAGGGTCGTCACCCCTACGAGCAGTACTTC.